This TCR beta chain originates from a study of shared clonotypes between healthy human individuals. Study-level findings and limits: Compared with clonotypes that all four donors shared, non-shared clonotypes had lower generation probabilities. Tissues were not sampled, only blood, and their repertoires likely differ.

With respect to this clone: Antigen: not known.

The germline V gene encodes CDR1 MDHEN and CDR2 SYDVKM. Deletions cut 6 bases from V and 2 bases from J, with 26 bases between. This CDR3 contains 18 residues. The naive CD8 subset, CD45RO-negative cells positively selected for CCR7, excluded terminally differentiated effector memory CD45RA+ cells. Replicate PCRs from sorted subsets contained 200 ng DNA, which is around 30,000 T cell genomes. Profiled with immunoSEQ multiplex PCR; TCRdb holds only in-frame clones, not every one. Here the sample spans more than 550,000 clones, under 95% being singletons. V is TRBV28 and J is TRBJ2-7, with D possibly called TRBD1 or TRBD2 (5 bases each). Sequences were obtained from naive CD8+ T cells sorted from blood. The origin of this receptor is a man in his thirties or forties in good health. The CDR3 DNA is TGTGCCAGCAGCCAACCTAAGCGAAGAGGGGATAGAACCTACGAGCAGTACTTC. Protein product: CASSQPKRRGDRTYEQYF.